The clone carrying this T cell receptor beta chain was found once. Its antigen remains unknown. This specimen comes from a study of OX40 agonist ivuxolimab in advanced cancers. The study's findings and limits: Some nonresponders additionally presented with little normalized T-cell clonal expansion. The study observed clonal expansion of CD4+ and CD8+ blood T cells by week 6 at 0.1 to 3.0 mg/kg. The 0.1-3.0 mg/kg partial responders had among the lowest clonal expansion.

The table came from immunoSEQ multiplex PCR; TCRdb's copy has only in-frame clones and leaves some out. The sample records roughly 46,000 clones, 88% being singletons. The CDR3 runs 12 residues. Trimming cost V 1 base and J 15 bases, with 13 bases left between them. Germline CDR1 is MDHEN and CDR2 is SYDVKM. This sequence was found in an adult with an advanced solid tumor such as melanoma, head and neck, liver or kidney cancer. The sequencing used CD4+ or CD8+ T cells sorted from blood, collected in a trial of the OX40 agonist ivuxolimab. This chain uses TRBV28 with TRBJ2-1; weak D call: TRBD2 (5 bases). The CDR3, as DNA: TGTGCCAGCAGTTTATTGGCTAGCTTTCTGTTCTTC. Protein sequence: CASSLLASFLFF.